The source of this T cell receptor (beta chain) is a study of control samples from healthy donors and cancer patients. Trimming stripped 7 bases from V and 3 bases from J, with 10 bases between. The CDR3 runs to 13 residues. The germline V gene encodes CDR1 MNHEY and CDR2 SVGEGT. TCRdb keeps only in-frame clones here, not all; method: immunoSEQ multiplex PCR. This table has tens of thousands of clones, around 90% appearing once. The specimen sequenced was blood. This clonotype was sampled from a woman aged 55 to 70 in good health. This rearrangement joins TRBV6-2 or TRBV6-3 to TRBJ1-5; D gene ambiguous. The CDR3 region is CASTPDLNQPQHF. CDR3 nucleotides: TGTGCCAGCACCCCGGACCTCAATCAGCCCCAGCATTTT.